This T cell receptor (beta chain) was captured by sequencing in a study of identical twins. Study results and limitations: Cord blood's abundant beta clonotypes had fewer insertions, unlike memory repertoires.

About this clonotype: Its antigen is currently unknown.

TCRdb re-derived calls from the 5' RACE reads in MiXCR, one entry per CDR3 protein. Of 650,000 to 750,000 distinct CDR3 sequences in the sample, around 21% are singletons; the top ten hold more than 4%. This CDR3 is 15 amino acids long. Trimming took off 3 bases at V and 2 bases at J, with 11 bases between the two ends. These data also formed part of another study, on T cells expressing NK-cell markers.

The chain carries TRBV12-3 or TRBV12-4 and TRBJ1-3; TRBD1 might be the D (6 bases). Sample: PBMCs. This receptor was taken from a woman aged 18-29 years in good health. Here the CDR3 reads CASSFIQGPGNTIYF. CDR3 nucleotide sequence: TGTGCCAGCAGTTTTATACAGGGACCTGGAAACACCATATATTTT.